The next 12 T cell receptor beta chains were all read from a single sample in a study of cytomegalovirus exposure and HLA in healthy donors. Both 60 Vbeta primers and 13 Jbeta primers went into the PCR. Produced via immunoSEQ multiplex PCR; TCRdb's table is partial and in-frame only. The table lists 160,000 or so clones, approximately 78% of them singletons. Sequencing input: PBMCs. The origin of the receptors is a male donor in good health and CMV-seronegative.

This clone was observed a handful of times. Here the CDR3 DNA reads TGTGCCAGCAGCTCGCAAGGTATCGGAGAGGAGTACGAGCAGTACTTC. Its protein product is CASSSQGIGEEYEQYF. This chain uses TRBV7-9 with TRBJ2-7; D is unresolved. CDR1 and CDR2 from the germline V gene are SEHNR and FQNEAQ (reference sequence). Trimming stripped 4 bases from V and 4 bases from J, with 20 bases between. The CDR3 has 16 amino acids.

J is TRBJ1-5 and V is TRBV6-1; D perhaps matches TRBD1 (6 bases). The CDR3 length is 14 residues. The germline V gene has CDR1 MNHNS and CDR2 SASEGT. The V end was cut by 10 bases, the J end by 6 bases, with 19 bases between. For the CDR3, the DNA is TGTGCCACTGAGTCGGGGGCGGGGGGTCAGCCCCAGCATTTT. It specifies CATESGAGGQPQHF.

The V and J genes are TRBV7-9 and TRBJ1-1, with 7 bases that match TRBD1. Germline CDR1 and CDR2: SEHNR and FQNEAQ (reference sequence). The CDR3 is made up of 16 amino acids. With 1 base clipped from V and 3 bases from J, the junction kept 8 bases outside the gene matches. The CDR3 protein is CASSLGQGIGYTEAFF. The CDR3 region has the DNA TGTGCCAGCAGCTTAGGACAGGGAATTGGGTACACTGAAGCTTTCTTT.

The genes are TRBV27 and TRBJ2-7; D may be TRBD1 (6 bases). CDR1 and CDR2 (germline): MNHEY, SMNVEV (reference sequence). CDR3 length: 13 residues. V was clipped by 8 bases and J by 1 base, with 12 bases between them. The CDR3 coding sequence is TGTGCCAGCGGCGTTGGACAGTCCTACGAGCAGTACTTC. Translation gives CASGVGQSYEQYF.

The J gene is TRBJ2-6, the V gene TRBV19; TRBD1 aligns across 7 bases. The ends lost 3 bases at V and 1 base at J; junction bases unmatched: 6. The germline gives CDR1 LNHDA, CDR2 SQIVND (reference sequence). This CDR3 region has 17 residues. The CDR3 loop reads CASSIMRGQSGANVLTF. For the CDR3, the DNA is TGTGCCAGTAGTATTATGAGGGGGCAGTCTGGGGCCAACGTCCTGACTTTC. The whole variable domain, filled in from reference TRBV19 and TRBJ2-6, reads DGGITQSPKYLFRKEGQNVTLSCEQNLNHDAMYWYRQDPGQGLRLIYYSQIVNDFQKGDIAEGYSVSREKKESFPLTVTSAQKNPTAFYLCASSIMRGQSGANVLTFGAGSRLTVL.

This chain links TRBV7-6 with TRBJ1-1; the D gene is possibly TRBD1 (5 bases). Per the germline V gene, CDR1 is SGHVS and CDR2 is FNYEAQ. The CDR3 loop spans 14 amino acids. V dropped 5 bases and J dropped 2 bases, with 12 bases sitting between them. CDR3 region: CASSAGGGNTEAFF. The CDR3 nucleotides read TGTGCCAGCAGCGCTGGGGGGGGAAACACTGAAGCTTTCTTT.

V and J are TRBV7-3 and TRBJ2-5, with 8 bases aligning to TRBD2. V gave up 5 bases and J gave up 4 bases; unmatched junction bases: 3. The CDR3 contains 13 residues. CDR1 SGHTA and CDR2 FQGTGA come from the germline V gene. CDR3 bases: TGTGCCAGCAGCCCAGCGGGGGCAGAGACCCAGTACTTC. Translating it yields CASSPAGAETQYF. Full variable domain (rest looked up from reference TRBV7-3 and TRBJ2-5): GAGVSQTPSNKVTEKGKYVELRCDPISGHTALYWYRQSLGQGPEFLIYFQGTGAADDSGLPNDRFFAVRPEGSVSTLKIQRTERGDSAVYLCASSPAGAETQYFGPGTRLLVL.

In DNA form, the CDR3 reads TGCGCCAGCAGCATAGGACAGGGAACCGGGGAGCTGTTTTTT. This gives the protein CASSIGQGTGELFF. V and J are TRBV5-1 and TRBJ2-2; TRBD1 agrees at 8 bases. The length of the CDR3 is 14 residues. Germline assignment: CDR1 SGHRS and CDR2 YFSETQ. Trimming cost V 4 bases and J 5 bases; bases outside gene matches: 4.

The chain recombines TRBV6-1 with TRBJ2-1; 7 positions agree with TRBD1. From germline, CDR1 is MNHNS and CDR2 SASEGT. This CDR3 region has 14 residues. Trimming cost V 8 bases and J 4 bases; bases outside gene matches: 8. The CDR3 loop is CASLRDRTYNEQFF. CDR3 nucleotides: TGTGCCAGCCTCCGGGACAGAACTTACAATGAGCAGTTCTTC.

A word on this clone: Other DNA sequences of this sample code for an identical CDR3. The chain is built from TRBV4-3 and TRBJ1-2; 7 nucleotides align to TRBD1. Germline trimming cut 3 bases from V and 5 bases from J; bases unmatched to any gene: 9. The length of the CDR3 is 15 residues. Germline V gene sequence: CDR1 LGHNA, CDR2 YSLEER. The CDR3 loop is CASSHRWAGGYGYTF. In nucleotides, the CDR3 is TGCGCCAGCAGCCACCGATGGGCAGGGGGGTATGGCTACACCTTC.

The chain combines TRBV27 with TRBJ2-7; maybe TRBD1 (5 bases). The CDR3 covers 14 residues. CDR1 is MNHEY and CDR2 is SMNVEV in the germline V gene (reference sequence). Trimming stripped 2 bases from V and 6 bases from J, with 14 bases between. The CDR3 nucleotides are TGTGCCAGCAGTTTAATACCCAGGGATGGCGAGCAGTACTTC. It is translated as CASSLIPRDGEQYF.

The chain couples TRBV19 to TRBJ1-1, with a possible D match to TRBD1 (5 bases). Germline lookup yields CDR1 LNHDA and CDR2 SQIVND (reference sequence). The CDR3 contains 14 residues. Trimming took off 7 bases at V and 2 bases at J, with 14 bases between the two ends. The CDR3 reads CASTAGLTNTEAFF. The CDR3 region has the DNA TGTGCCAGTACCGCGGGACTCACTAACACTGAAGCTTTCTTT.